This T cell receptor beta chain emerged from a study of cytomegalovirus exposure and HLA in healthy donors (dated by TCRdb to between 2016 and 2019). Background for the entire study: According to a later analysis, one platform produced both the 110 or so validation repertoires and the 666 repertoires of the first cohort. In addition to the first cohort of roughly 670 subjects, a separate validation cohort of approximately 110 different subjects was used. The study aimed to test whether cataloging public T cell receptors could reveal signatures of past pathogen exposure. The study combined high-throughput TCR immunosequencing, statistical association of individual TCRs with disease status, and machine learning to predict cytomegalovirus infection status. What the research found in general, with its limitations: The classifier was reported to diagnose cytomegalovirus status with high specificity and sensitivity in both the original cohort and the validation cohort. A total of 150 to 200 TCR beta chains were listed by the study as associated with cytomegalovirus. A later analysis lacked HLA typing for the validation cohort, so it scored co-occurrence in that cohort across all 120 repertoires. According to the authors, the approach could potentially be generalized to other disease states and immunological phenotypes. Across donors, most TCR sequences were observed very rarely, whereas some public TCRs were present in many individuals. Subsequent analysis determined that TCRs grouped into clusters in the first cohort also showed a tendency toward co-occurrence across the roughly 110 validation repertoires, and roughly 94% of cluster scores exceeded 0. In vitro tests confirmed that a few of the cytomegalovirus-associated TCR beta chains recognize cytomegalovirus antigens.

The table lists this clone with a count of one. No cognate antigen has been identified for it. One base away there is no much larger clone; base qualities are not given. Donors formed part of the validation cohort, which comprised 120 subjects and was distinct from the first cohort of 666 subjects. Library generation was performed with the immunoSEQ multiplex PCR assay. The authors' pipeline ran thus. A statistical classification framework was developed to diagnose cytomegalovirus status using the catalog of TCR beta chain sequences. Drawn from immuneACCESS, this table holds only the in-frame rearrangements with V and J called that TCRdb kept. Clones are partly lost; checked studies trace under half to an unresolved V gene and leave the rest unexplained. V and J calls and clone size come straight from that table; D and trimming were deduced from the DNA. The sample table contains 180,000 or so clones; only one count was recorded for around nine tenths of them. Less than 3.5% of the sample is in the top ten clones.

CDR1 and CDR2, looked up from the germline V gene, are LGHNA and YSLEER. The germline V and J ends show losses of 1 base and 6 bases respectively, and no gene match explains 11 bases of the junction. From cysteine to phenylalanine, the CDR3 is 17 amino acids long. Kept here is only the CDR3 DNA, which spans 51 bases and is read in frame from base 1. The sequence was collected from a young man in good health and CMV-seropositive. The chain employs TRBV4-3 and TRBJ2-1, with 8 bases aligning to TRBD1. Sequences were obtained from PBMCs. The CDR3 protein is CASSQGPTGDFGNEQFF. At the DNA level, the sequence is TGCGCCAGCAGCCAAGGCCCGACAGGGGACTTTGGCAATGAGCAGTTCTTC.